The entry below gives a single TCR beta chain sequence along with its context. Its antigen is as yet unknown. The PCR had 60 Vbeta and 13 Jbeta primers. Assay used: immunoSEQ multiplex PCR; TCRdb lists only in-frame clones, some missing. The table has around 100,000 clones, around 80% seen once; the top ten hold 2.5% to 3%. V gave up 5 bases and J gave up 0 bases, with 14 bases separating them. Germline V gene data show CDR1 as SGHVS and CDR2 as FNYEAQ. The CDR3 loop spans 16 amino acids. This entry is derived from a study of cytomegalovirus exposure and HLA in healthy donors. For the study at large: An early data release held around 80 million unique TCRs from HLA-typed donors.

Study-wide results and limits: CMV antigen specificity of three CMV-associated chains was confirmed in vitro.

Material for sequencing was PBMCs. The clonotype originates from a woman between 18 and 29 years old in good health and CMV-seropositive. V is TRBV7-6 and J is TRBJ2-4, with D perhaps matching TRBD2 (5 bases). The CDR3: CASSSYRGKAKNIQYF. DNA of the CDR3: TGTGCCAGCAGCAGTTATCGGGGAAAAGCCAAAAACATTCAGTACTTC.